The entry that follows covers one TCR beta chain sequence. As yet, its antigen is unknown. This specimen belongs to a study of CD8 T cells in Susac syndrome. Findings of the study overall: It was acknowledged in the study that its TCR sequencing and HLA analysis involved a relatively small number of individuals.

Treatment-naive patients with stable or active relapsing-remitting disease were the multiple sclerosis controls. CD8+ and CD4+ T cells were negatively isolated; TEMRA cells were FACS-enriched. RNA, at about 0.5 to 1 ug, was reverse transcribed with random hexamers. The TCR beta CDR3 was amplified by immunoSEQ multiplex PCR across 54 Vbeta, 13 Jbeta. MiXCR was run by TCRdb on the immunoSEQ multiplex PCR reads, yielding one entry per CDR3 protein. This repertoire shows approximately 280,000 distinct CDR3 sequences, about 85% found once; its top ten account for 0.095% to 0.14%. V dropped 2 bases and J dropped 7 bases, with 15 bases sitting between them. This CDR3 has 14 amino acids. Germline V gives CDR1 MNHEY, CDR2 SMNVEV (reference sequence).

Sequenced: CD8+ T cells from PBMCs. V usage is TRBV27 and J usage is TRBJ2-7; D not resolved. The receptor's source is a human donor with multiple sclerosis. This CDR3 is CASSLDRVDGEQYF. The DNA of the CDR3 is TGTGCCAGCAGTTTAGACCGCGTAGACGGGGAGCAGTACTTC.